This is a list of T cell receptor beta chains from one sample in a study of blood T cell repertoires in COVID-19. The table came from immunoSEQ multiplex PCR; TCRdb's copy has only in-frame clones and leaves some out. This table has 150,000 to 200,000 clones, roughly 85% appearing once. The material sequenced was PBMCs or T cells enriched from blood (not recorded which). The receptors derive from a woman between 65 and 79 years old in a cohort exposed to, infected with or recovered from COVID-19 (not recorded which). Each CDR3 is given with its conserved first and last residue. Each record gives: CDR3 DNA, CDR3 protein, J gene, V gene, clone size, D gene. D genes are given only for firm matches. Expanded clones are given a class, and other clones once, few, many or no size at all.

CDR3nt: TGCGCCAGCAGCCCAGGACTAGCGAATGAGCAGTTCTTC; CDR3aa: CASSPGLANEQFF; j_gene: TRBJ2-1; v_gene: TRBV5-1; abundance: NA; d_gene: TRBD2
CDR3nt: TGTGCCTGGACTAGCGGGATTGGGACCCAGTACTTC; CDR3aa: CAWTSGIGTQYF; j_gene: TRBJ2-5; v_gene: TRBV30; abundance: NA; d_gene: TRBD2
CDR3nt: TGCGCCAGCAGAGGGGGCCGGGACTTAAGTTTCCCAGATACGCAGTATTTT; CDR3aa: CASRGGRDLSFPDTQYF; j_gene: TRBJ2-3; v_gene: TRBV5-1; abundance: once; d_gene: NA
CDR3nt: TGTGCCAGCAGGTGGACAGGGGCCTACACAGATACGCAGTATTTT; CDR3aa: CASRWTGAYTDTQYF; j_gene: TRBJ2-3; v_gene: TRBV28; abundance: few; d_gene: TRBD1
CDR3nt: TGTGCCAGCAGCTTTGTCGGACAGGAAGCGACTTATGGCTACACCTTC; CDR3aa: CASSFVGQEATYGYTF; j_gene: TRBJ1-2; v_gene: TRBV7-2; abundance: NA; d_gene: TRBD1
CDR3nt: TGTGCCAGCAGCCAAGGTGGGACAGGGGGCTTCTATAGCTATGGCTACACCTTC; CDR3aa: CASSQGGTGGFYSYGYTF; j_gene: TRBJ1-2; v_gene: TRBV3-1/TRBV3-2; abundance: NA; d_gene: TRBD1
CDR3nt: TGTGCCACCAGCAGAGAGCCCCAGCAGGCGGAGCAGTACTTC; CDR3aa: CATSREPQQAEQYF; j_gene: TRBJ2-7; v_gene: TRBV15; abundance: NA; d_gene: NA
CDR3nt: TGCGCCAGCAGTCCGGATGGGGGAATCGGGGGTACAGATACGCAGTATTTT; CDR3aa: CASSPDGGIGGTDTQYF; j_gene: TRBJ2-3; v_gene: TRBV10-1; abundance: NA; d_gene: NA
CDR3nt: TGTGCCAGCAGCTGGGCAGCCTACACTGAAGCTTTCTTT; CDR3aa: CASSWAAYTEAFF; j_gene: TRBJ1-1; v_gene: TRBV5-5; abundance: NA; d_gene: NA
CDR3nt: TGTGCCAGCAGCTTAGGCGGGAGTCCGTACAATGAGCAGTTCTTC; CDR3aa: CASSLGGSPYNEQFF; j_gene: TRBJ2-1; v_gene: TRBV7-8; abundance: NA; d_gene: TRBD2
CDR3nt: TGTGCCAGCAGCGTGGGACACATGAATTCACCCCTCCACTTT; CDR3aa: CASSVGHMNSPLHF; j_gene: TRBJ1-6; v_gene: TRBV5-8; abundance: NA; d_gene: NA
CDR3nt: TGTGCCAGCAGTGGTGACAGATACAATGAGCAGTTCTTC; CDR3aa: CASSGDRYNEQFF; j_gene: TRBJ2-1; v_gene: TRBV2; abundance: NA; d_gene: NA
CDR3nt: TGTGCCAGCAATCCCGCCTACAGGGGGCCAGGCACCGGGGAGCTGTTTTTT; CDR3aa: CASNPAYRGPGTGELFF; j_gene: TRBJ2-2; v_gene: TRBV28; abundance: NA; d_gene: TRBD1
CDR3nt: TGTGCCAGCAGCTTTGCGACAGGTGCCTACAATGAGCAGTTCTTC; CDR3aa: CASSFATGAYNEQFF; j_gene: TRBJ2-1; v_gene: TRBV5-4; abundance: NA; d_gene: NA
CDR3nt: TGCGCCAGCAGCTTATGGACAGGGAGGGAAGCTTTCTTT; CDR3aa: CASSLWTGREAFF; j_gene: TRBJ1-1; v_gene: TRBV5-1; abundance: NA; d_gene: TRBD1
CDR3nt: TGTGCCACCAGCAGAGATCGCGGGGTGGGCAATCAGCCCCAGCATTTT; CDR3aa: CATSRDRGVGNQPQHF; j_gene: TRBJ1-5; v_gene: TRBV15; abundance: few; d_gene: NA
CDR3nt: TGTGCCAGCAGCCGAGGGACTACTCTCAATGAGCAGTTCTTC; CDR3aa: CASSRGTTLNEQFF; j_gene: TRBJ2-1; v_gene: TRBV7-8; abundance: once; d_gene: TRBD2
CDR3nt: TGCAGTGCTAGTAAGCTGACCGGGGAGCTGTTTTTT; CDR3aa: CSASKLTGELFF; j_gene: TRBJ2-2; v_gene: TRBV20-1; abundance: NA; d_gene: NA
CDR3nt: TGTGCCAGCAGGGATACAGGGGGCCGTTGGGAGACCCAGTACTTC; CDR3aa: CASRDTGGRWETQYF; j_gene: TRBJ2-5; v_gene: TRBV6-5; abundance: NA; d_gene: TRBD1
CDR3nt: TGTGCCAGCAGTTTGAGTTTCGGTGGCTACGAGCAGTACTTC; CDR3aa: CASSLSFGGYEQYF; j_gene: TRBJ2-7; v_gene: TRBV28; abundance: NA; d_gene: NA
CDR3nt: TGTGCCAGCAGCCCCCTTAGAATAGCGAACACCGGGGAGCTGTTTTTT; CDR3aa: CASSPLRIANTGELFF; j_gene: TRBJ2-2; v_gene: TRBV7-2; abundance: NA; d_gene: NA
CDR3nt: TGCGCCAGCAGGTCCGGGACTAGCGGTACCTACGAGCAGTACTTC; CDR3aa: CASRSGTSGTYEQYF; j_gene: TRBJ2-7; v_gene: TRBV5-1; abundance: once; d_gene: TRBD2
CDR3nt: TGTGCCAGTAGACCGAGCTGGGCAGCCGGGGAGCTGTTTTTT; CDR3aa: CASRPSWAAGELFF; j_gene: TRBJ2-2; v_gene: TRBV19; abundance: once; d_gene: NA
CDR3nt: TGTGCCAGCACCCAGGGGCCCAACTCCGAGACCCAGTACTTC; CDR3aa: CASTQGPNSETQYF; j_gene: TRBJ2-5; v_gene: TRBV7-9; abundance: NA; d_gene: NA
CDR3nt: TGTGCCAGCAGCCCTAGCGACAGATACAATGAGCAGTTCTTC; CDR3aa: CASSPSDRYNEQFF; j_gene: TRBJ2-1; v_gene: TRBV7-9; abundance: NA; d_gene: NA
CDR3nt: TGCGCCAGCAGCTTACAAGGATCCGACTTCAATGAGCAGTTCTTC; CDR3aa: CASSLQGSDFNEQFF; j_gene: TRBJ2-1; v_gene: TRBV5-1; abundance: NA; d_gene: NA
CDR3nt: TGCGCCAGCAGCTTGACGGCGGGAGGGCCCAATGAGCAGTTCTTC; CDR3aa: CASSLTAGGPNEQFF; j_gene: TRBJ2-1; v_gene: TRBV5-1; abundance: NA; d_gene: TRBD2
CDR3nt: TGTGCCAGTAGTAGGCGGGGAGGGGGTCTGTTTTTT; CDR3aa: CASSRRGGGLFF; j_gene: TRBJ1-4; v_gene: TRBV19; abundance: NA; d_gene: NA
CDR3nt: TGTGCCAGCAGTGATTCCGTGGGCTGGGAAAAACTGTTTTTT; CDR3aa: CASSDSVGWEKLFF; j_gene: TRBJ1-4; v_gene: TRBV25-1; abundance: few; d_gene: NA
CDR3nt: TGTGCCAGCAGCTTAACAGGGGGGAGAAACACCATATATTTT; CDR3aa: CASSLTGGRNTIYF; j_gene: TRBJ1-3; v_gene: TRBV11-3; abundance: NA; d_gene: TRBD1
CDR3nt: TGTGCCACCCGATTAGGCGGGAGGCCCGGGGGTGAGCAGTTCTTC; CDR3aa: CATRLGGRPGGEQFF; j_gene: TRBJ2-1; v_gene: TRBV24-1; abundance: NA; d_gene: TRBD2
CDR3nt: TGTGCCAGCAGCCCCAGCGGGAGTACCTACGAGCAGTACTTC; CDR3aa: CASSPSGSTYEQYF; j_gene: TRBJ2-7; v_gene: TRBV6-6; abundance: NA; d_gene: TRBD2
CDR3nt: TGTGCCAGCAGTTTAGGCAGGGCTACTACGCCCCAGCATTTT; CDR3aa: CASSLGRATTPQHF; j_gene: TRBJ1-5; v_gene: TRBV28; abundance: NA; d_gene: NA
CDR3nt: TGTGCCAGCAGCTTAGTCGACACCGGGGAGCTGTTTTTT; CDR3aa: CASSLVDTGELFF; j_gene: TRBJ2-2; v_gene: TRBV7-3; abundance: few; d_gene: NA
CDR3nt: TGTGCCAGCAGCGTAACGGGGTCCTACAATGAGCAGTTCTTC; CDR3aa: CASSVTGSYNEQFF; j_gene: TRBJ2-1; v_gene: TRBV9; abundance: NA; d_gene: NA
CDR3nt: TGTGCCAGCAGCCCAGGGGATTTCGACGCAGATACGCAGTATTTT; CDR3aa: CASSPGDFDADTQYF; j_gene: TRBJ2-3; v_gene: TRBV14; abundance: NA; d_gene: NA
CDR3nt: TGTGCAAGTCGCTTAGCGGGGACAGGGGCGAACACTGAAGCTTTCTTT; CDR3aa: CASRLAGTGANTEAFF; j_gene: TRBJ1-1; v_gene: TRBV12-2; abundance: NA; d_gene: NA
CDR3nt: TGTGCCAGTAGTATGGAGAGGCAGGGGTTGGACTACAATGAGCAGTTCTTC; CDR3aa: CASSMERQGLDYNEQFF; j_gene: TRBJ2-1; v_gene: TRBV19; abundance: NA; d_gene: NA
CDR3nt: TGTGCCAGCAGCTACCTTCCGACAGGGGGCGACTATGGCTACACCTTC; CDR3aa: CASSYLPTGGDYGYTF; j_gene: TRBJ1-2; v_gene: TRBV5-6; abundance: NA; d_gene: TRBD1
CDR3nt: TGTGCCAGCAGAGCAGGGCAGACAAATCAGCCCCAGCATTTT; CDR3aa: CASRAGQTNQPQHF; j_gene: TRBJ1-5; v_gene: TRBV28; abundance: NA; d_gene: NA
CDR3nt: TGTGCCAGCAGCCCGGACAGGGACTACAATGAGCAGTTCTTC; CDR3aa: CASSPDRDYNEQFF; j_gene: TRBJ2-1; v_gene: TRBV11-2; abundance: NA; d_gene: TRBD1
CDR3nt: TGCGCCAGCAGTCGGAGTTGGGGCCGCGAGCAGTACTTC; CDR3aa: CASSRSWGREQYF; j_gene: TRBJ2-7; v_gene: TRBV5-1; abundance: NA; d_gene: NA
CDR3nt: TGTGCCAGCAGTTTTATACTAGCGGGCAAAAATACGCAGTATTTT; CDR3aa: CASSFILAGKNTQYF; j_gene: TRBJ2-3; v_gene: TRBV27; abundance: NA; d_gene: TRBD2
CDR3nt: TGTGCCAGCAGCGCGAGGTGGGCCGGGGAGCTGTTTTTT; CDR3aa: CASSARWAGELFF; j_gene: TRBJ2-2; v_gene: TRBV5-4; abundance: NA; d_gene: NA